The 10 T cell receptor beta chains given below trace back to one sample, sequenced in a study of blood T cell repertoires in COVID-19. Generated by immunoSEQ multiplex PCR, the TCRdb table keeps only in-frame clones and is missing some. The table lists approximately 26,000 clones, about 76% of them singletons. Sequencing input: peripheral blood. These receptors were obtained from a man at least 80 years old with active or convalescent COVID-19.

This chain links TRBV19 with TRBJ1-2, with D possibly matching TRBD1 (6 bases). V shed 4 bases and J shed 4 bases, with 13 bases lying between them. Germline V gene sequence: CDR1 LNHDA, CDR2 SQIVND (reference sequence). This CDR3 is built from 14 residues. CDR3 region: CASSTGQSVYGYTF. The DNA for the CDR3 is TGTGCCAGTAGTACGGGACAATCTGTCTATGGCTACACCTTC.

The genes are TRBV18 and TRBJ2-7, with 7 bases aligning to TRBD1. Trimming took 6 bases from V and 2 from J; bases not matched to a gene: 10. This CDR3 has 15 amino acids. The germline V gene encodes CDR1 KGHSH and CDR2 LQKENI. This CDR3 reads CASSRRRQGTYEQYF. CDR3 DNA sequence: TGTGCCAGCTCGCGACGTCGACAGGGCACCTACGAGCAGTACTTC.

The V and J genes are TRBV28 and TRBJ1-5; D is ambiguous. Germline V gene sequence: CDR1 MDHEN, CDR2 SYDVKM. V was shortened by 7 bases and J by 7 bases, with 17 bases between the two germline ends. CDR3 length: 14 residues. The CDR3 region has the DNA TGTGCCAGCAACGGGCCCACTCGGGGACAGCCCCAGCATTTT. Its translation is CASNGPTRGQPQHF.

This clone appeared once. The V and J genes are TRBV5-8 and TRBJ1-2; maybe TRBD1 (5 bases). Germline CDR1 reads SGHTS; CDR2 reads YDEGEE. The CDR3 length is 16 residues. The V gene lost 3 bases and the J gene lost 2 bases, with 17 bases spanning the gap. The CDR3 coding sequence is TGTGCCAGCAGCTCGAATCCAGGGAGGTCAAACTATGGCTACACCTTC. This translates into CASSSNPGRSNYGYTF.

CDR3 nucleotides: TGTGCCAGCTCACGCGCGGGGGCCAATGAGCAGTTCTTC. Its protein product is CASSRAGANEQFF. The rearrangement uses TRBV18 and TRBJ2-1; D might be TRBD2 (7 bases). The CDR3 spans 13 residues. V was shortened by 4 bases and J by 6 bases, with 10 bases between the two germline ends. In germline, CDR1 is KGHSH, CDR2 LQKENI.

J is TRBJ1-1 and V is TRBV9; 7 nucleotides line up with TRBD1. V lost 1 base, J lost 8 bases, and 5 bases stayed unmatched. The CDR3 loop spans 13 amino acids. Germline V CDR1 and CDR2: SGDLS, YYNGEE. CDR3 sequence reads: CASSVIPGQEAFF. CDR3 nucleotides: TGTGCCAGCAGCGTAATACCGGGACAGGAAGCTTTCTTT.

The chain carries TRBV5-1 and TRBJ2-7; tentative D call: TRBD2 (5 bases). This CDR3 contains 13 residues. Germline-derived CDR1 and CDR2 are SGHRS and YFSETQ. V lost 0 bases, J lost 3 bases, and 7 bases lay in between. The CDR3 DNA follows: TGCGCCAGCAGCTTGGACGGGGACTACGAGCAGTACTTC. It encodes CASSLDGDYEQYF.

The chain uses TRBV2 and TRBJ2-3, with 8 bases identical to TRBD1. The CDR3 contains 14 residues. Germline V lookup: CDR1 SNHLY, CDR2 FYNNEI. V lost 6 bases to trimming and J lost 2 bases; unmatched junction nucleotides: 4. CDR3 coding DNA: TGTGCCAGCAGGACAGGGGACCCCACAGATACGCAGTATTTT. Amino acids: CASRTGDPTDTQYF.

This chain's CDR3 is CASSEFTGMRTGELFF. The CDR3 DNA reads TGTGCCAGCAGCGAATTCACAGGCATGAGGACCGGGGAGCTGTTTTTT. This chain links TRBV9 with TRBJ2-2; the D gene is possibly TRBD1 (5 bases). CDR1 is SGDLS and CDR2 is YYNGEE in the germline V gene. The CDR3 has 16 residues. V lost 3 bases, J lost 5 bases, and 17 bases lay in between.

This chain connects TRBV28 to TRBJ2-7; unclear D gene. This CDR3 has 11 amino acids. CDR1 and CDR2 from the germline V gene are MDHEN and SYDVKM. Deletions cut 6 bases from V and 4 bases from J, with 7 bases between. DNA for the CDR3: TGTGCCAGCAGCCCGCGGTACGAGCAGTACTTC. Amino acids: CASSPRYEQYF.